This is a list of T cell receptor beta chains from one sample in a study of cytomegalovirus exposure and HLA in healthy donors. Some clones are missing from TCRdb's copy, which holds only in-frame ones; the method was immunoSEQ multiplex PCR. The sample has roughly 180,000 clones, about four fifths seen once. Sequenced material: PBMCs. These receptor sequences come from a man between 18 and 29 years old in good health and CMV-seropositive. CDR3s include the opening cysteine and the closing phenylalanine or tryptophan. A D gene is named only where the DNA matches it firmly. Rows give clone size only sometimes, using once, few, many, or a class for an expanded clone.

abundance: NA; j_gene: TRBJ2-2; d_gene: TRBD2; v_gene: TRBV5-1; CDR3aa: CASSPAGGWATGELFF; CDR3nt: TGCGCCAGCAGCCCGGCGGGGGGCTGGGCCACCGGGGAGCTGTTTTTT
abundance: NA; j_gene: TRBJ1-1; d_gene: NA; v_gene: TRBV28; CDR3aa: CASRPLRYTEAFF; CDR3nt: TGTGCCAGCAGGCCGTTGAGATACACTGAAGCTTTCTTT
abundance: NA; j_gene: TRBJ1-3; d_gene: TRBD1; v_gene: TRBV4-3; CDR3aa: CASSQAGGAGNTIYF; CDR3nt: TGCGCCAGCAGCCAAGCAGGGGGCGCCGGAAACACCATATATTTT
abundance: NA; j_gene: TRBJ2-1; d_gene: NA; v_gene: TRBV11-2; CDR3aa: CASSTGTYGREQFF; CDR3nt: TGTGCCAGCAGCACAGGGACCTACGGTAGGGAGCAGTTCTTC
abundance: NA; j_gene: TRBJ2-7; d_gene: NA; v_gene: TRBV7-8; CDR3aa: CASSLARLPGIGDEQYF; CDR3nt: TGTGCCAGCAGCTTAGCTAGACTACCAGGAATTGGCGACGAGCAGTACTTC
abundance: NA; j_gene: TRBJ1-3; d_gene: TRBD1; v_gene: TRBV6-1; CDR3aa: CASRGQGGNTIYF; CDR3nt: TGTGCCAGCAGGGGACAGGGAGGAAACACCATATATTTT
abundance: few; j_gene: TRBJ2-3; d_gene: TRBD2; v_gene: TRBV9; CDR3aa: CASSASGRASDTQYF; CDR3nt: TGTGCCAGCAGCGCATCCGGGAGGGCCTCTGATACGCAGTATTTT
abundance: NA; j_gene: TRBJ2-7; d_gene: NA; v_gene: TRBV11-2; CDR3aa: CASRKGLSRQGREQYF; CDR3nt: TGTGCCAGCAGAAAGGGTCTAAGCAGGCAGGGCCGCGAGCAGTACTTC
abundance: once; j_gene: TRBJ1-2; d_gene: NA; v_gene: TRBV7-8; CDR3aa: CASSQRPGQANYGYTF; CDR3nt: TGTGCCAGCAGCCAACGGCCGGGACAAGCTAACTATGGCTACACCTTC
abundance: NA; j_gene: TRBJ2-1; d_gene: NA; v_gene: TRBV5-1; CDR3aa: CASSLERVLFSYNEQFF; CDR3nt: TGCGCCAGCAGCTTGGAGAGGGTCTTGTTCTCCTACAATGAGCAGTTCTTC
abundance: NA; j_gene: TRBJ1-5; d_gene: NA; v_gene: TRBV6-5; CDR3aa: CASSYSAGPDQPQHF; CDR3nt: TGTGCCAGCAGTTACTCAGCAGGGCCCGATCAGCCCCAGCATTTT
abundance: NA; j_gene: TRBJ2-7; d_gene: TRBD2; v_gene: TRBV30; CDR3aa: CAWKLAGVYEQYF; CDR3nt: TGTGCCTGGAAACTAGCGGGGGTCTACGAGCAGTACTTC
abundance: NA; j_gene: TRBJ2-1; d_gene: NA; v_gene: TRBV27; CDR3aa: CASSFGGSYNEQFF; CDR3nt: TGTGCCAGCAGTTTTGGCGGTTCCTACAATGAGCAGTTCTTC
abundance: NA; j_gene: TRBJ2-1; d_gene: TRBD2; v_gene: TRBV27; CDR3aa: CASSLTSGSYNEQFF; CDR3nt: TGTGCCAGCAGTCTCACTAGCGGGAGTTACAATGAGCAGTTCTTC
abundance: NA; j_gene: TRBJ2-5; d_gene: NA; v_gene: TRBV30; CDR3aa: CASSPAGKTQYF; CDR3nt: TGTGCCTCCAGTCCGGCCGGGAAGACCCAGTACTTC
abundance: NA; j_gene: TRBJ2-7; d_gene: NA; v_gene: TRBV7-9; CDR3aa: CASSFSGSWHEQYF; CDR3nt: TGTGCCAGCAGCTTCTCTGGGAGTTGGCACGAGCAGTACTTC
abundance: few; j_gene: TRBJ2-1; d_gene: TRBD2; v_gene: TRBV6-4; CDR3aa: CASSETSGSGNEQFF; CDR3nt: TGTGCCAGCAGTGAGACTAGCGGGAGCGGCAATGAGCAGTTCTTC
abundance: NA; j_gene: TRBJ2-1; d_gene: TRBD1; v_gene: TRBV6-5; CDR3aa: CASSYPGTGGNEQFF; CDR3nt: TGTGCCAGCAGTTACCCCGGGACAGGGGGCAATGAGCAGTTCTTC
abundance: few; j_gene: TRBJ2-1; d_gene: TRBD2; v_gene: TRBV7-2; CDR3aa: CASSLVGASGPAYNEQFF; CDR3nt: TGTGCCAGCAGCTTAGTCGGGGCTAGCGGGCCTGCCTACAATGAGCAGTTCTTC
abundance: NA; j_gene: TRBJ2-7; d_gene: TRBD2; v_gene: TRBV30; CDR3aa: CAWSSGLAGGTYEQYF; CDR3nt: TGTGCCTGGAGTTCGGGGCTAGCGGGGGGGACCTACGAGCAGTACTTC
abundance: NA; j_gene: TRBJ1-5; d_gene: TRBD1; v_gene: TRBV5-8; CDR3aa: CASSLGVPTGRDQPQHF; CDR3nt: TGTGCCAGCAGCTTAGGGGTCCCGACAGGGCGCGATCAGCCCCAGCATTTT
abundance: NA; j_gene: TRBJ2-7; d_gene: TRBD2; v_gene: TRBV7-2; CDR3aa: CASSTGSGTIAYEQYF; CDR3nt: TGTGCCAGCAGCACGGGTTCCGGGACTATCGCCTACGAGCAGTACTTC
abundance: NA; j_gene: TRBJ2-1; d_gene: NA; v_gene: TRBV11-3; CDR3aa: CASSLGASSNEQFF; CDR3nt: TGTGCCAGCAGCTTAGGGGCCAGCTCCAATGAGCAGTTCTTC
abundance: once; j_gene: TRBJ2-3; d_gene: TRBD1; v_gene: TRBV28; CDR3aa: CASSYQTGGRTDTQYF; CDR3nt: TGTGCCAGCAGTTACCAGACAGGGGGTAGGACAGATACGCAGTATTTT
abundance: NA; j_gene: TRBJ2-2; d_gene: NA; v_gene: TRBV28; CDR3aa: CASTPGWAGELFF; CDR3nt: TGTGCCAGCACCCCAGGGTGGGCGGGGGAGCTGTTTTTT
abundance: NA; j_gene: TRBJ2-7; d_gene: TRBD1; v_gene: TRBV10-3; CDR3aa: CAITNRGRGYEQYF; CDR3nt: TGTGCCATCACGAACAGGGGGCGGGGGTACGAGCAGTACTTC
abundance: few; j_gene: TRBJ2-1; d_gene: NA; v_gene: TRBV18; CDR3aa: CASSPAGDEQFF; CDR3nt: TGTGCCAGCTCACCCGCAGGGGATGAGCAGTTCTTC
abundance: NA; j_gene: TRBJ2-5; d_gene: TRBD2; v_gene: TRBV25-1; CDR3aa: CASRTSGQETQYF; CDR3nt: TGTGCCAGCAGGACTAGCGGGCAAGAGACCCAGTACTTC
abundance: NA; j_gene: TRBJ2-7; d_gene: NA; v_gene: TRBV5-1; CDR3aa: CASSADYEQYF; CDR3nt: TGCGCCAGCAGCGCGGACTACGAGCAGTACTTC
abundance: NA; j_gene: TRBJ2-2; d_gene: NA; v_gene: TRBV15; CDR3aa: CATSRDRGNAGELFF; CDR3nt: TGTGCCACCAGCAGAGATCGGGGGAATGCCGGGGAGCTGTTTTTT
abundance: NA; j_gene: TRBJ2-3; d_gene: NA; v_gene: TRBV27; CDR3aa: CASSLSGGATDTQYF; CDR3nt: TGTGCCAGCAGTTTATCGGGAGGAGCAACAGATACGCAGTATTTT
abundance: NA; j_gene: TRBJ2-1; d_gene: TRBD2; v_gene: TRBV7-3; CDR3aa: CASSRGLAGANEQFF; CDR3nt: TGTGCCAGCAGCCGCGGACTAGCGGGGGCCAATGAGCAGTTCTTC
abundance: once; j_gene: TRBJ2-1; d_gene: TRBD2; v_gene: TRBV5-6; CDR3aa: CASSSEYDSGSGYNEQFF; CDR3nt: TGTGCCAGCAGCTCAGAATACGATAGCGGGAGCGGGTACAATGAGCAGTTCTTC
abundance: NA; j_gene: TRBJ2-6; d_gene: NA; v_gene: TRBV7-3; CDR3aa: CASSNSGANVLTF; CDR3nt: TGTGCCAGCAGTAACTCTGGGGCCAACGTCCTGACTTTC
abundance: NA; j_gene: TRBJ2-6; d_gene: NA; v_gene: TRBV7-3; CDR3aa: CASSSPAGTRAGANVLTF; CDR3nt: TGTGCCAGCAGCTCGCCCGCGGGGACGAGGGCTGGGGCCAACGTCCTGACTTTC
abundance: NA; j_gene: TRBJ1-4; d_gene: TRBD1; v_gene: TRBV19; CDR3aa: CASSTLGQGGEKLFF; CDR3nt: TGTGCCAGTAGTACCTTAGGGCAGGGGGGCGAAAAACTGTTTTTT
abundance: NA; j_gene: TRBJ2-1; d_gene: TRBD2; v_gene: TRBV7-2; CDR3aa: CASNGGGNEQFF; CDR3nt: TGTGCCAGTAATGGCGGGGGGAATGAGCAGTTCTTC
abundance: NA; j_gene: TRBJ1-1; d_gene: NA; v_gene: TRBV30; CDR3aa: CAWGSTEAFF; CDR3nt: TGTGCCTGGGGCAGCACTGAAGCTTTCTTT
abundance: NA; j_gene: TRBJ2-3; d_gene: TRBD2; v_gene: TRBV27; CDR3aa: CASSFGTSGSWADTQYF; CDR3nt: TGTGCCAGCAGTTTTGGGACTAGCGGGAGTTGGGCAGATACGCAGTATTTT
abundance: NA; j_gene: TRBJ1-1; d_gene: NA; v_gene: TRBV29-1; CDR3aa: CSVTRGYRGTEAFF; CDR3nt: TGCAGCGTTACAAGGGGGTATAGGGGCACTGAAGCTTTCTTT
abundance: NA; j_gene: TRBJ2-2; d_gene: NA; v_gene: TRBV6-5; CDR3aa: CASGGTNTGELFF; CDR3nt: TGTGCCAGCGGGGGCACGAACACCGGGGAGCTGTTTTTT
abundance: NA; j_gene: TRBJ2-5; d_gene: NA; v_gene: TRBV19; CDR3aa: CASSRIGGSQETQYF; CDR3nt: TGTGCCAGTAGTAGAATTGGGGGGAGCCAAGAGACCCAGTACTTC
abundance: NA; j_gene: TRBJ2-5; d_gene: NA; v_gene: TRBV7-2; CDR3aa: CASSRNRGRGQETQYF; CDR3nt: TGTGCCAGCAGCAGGAACCGAGGGAGGGGGCAAGAGACCCAGTACTTC
abundance: NA; j_gene: TRBJ2-2; d_gene: TRBD2; v_gene: TRBV4-3; CDR3aa: CASSQGGGLAGFRTGELFF; CDR3nt: TGCGCCAGCAGCCAGGGGGGTGGGTTAGCGGGATTTCGAACCGGGGAGCTGTTTTTT
abundance: NA; j_gene: TRBJ2-2; d_gene: NA; v_gene: TRBV11-3; CDR3aa: CASSAGTSNTGELFF; CDR3nt: TGTGCCAGCAGCGCCGGGACATCGAACACCGGGGAGCTGTTTTTT
abundance: NA; j_gene: TRBJ2-7; d_gene: NA; v_gene: TRBV5-6; CDR3aa: CASSWGQGEQYF; CDR3nt: TGTGCCAGCAGCTGGGGCCAGGGCGAGCAGTACTTC
abundance: NA; j_gene: TRBJ2-7; d_gene: NA; v_gene: TRBV7-9; CDR3aa: CASSLVAGNYEQYF; CDR3nt: TGTGCCAGCAGCTTAGTGGCAGGGAACTACGAGCAGTACTTC
abundance: few; j_gene: TRBJ2-2; d_gene: TRBD1; v_gene: TRBV7-2; CDR3aa: CASSPVGTGGANTGELFF; CDR3nt: TGTGCCAGCAGCCCCGTCGGGACAGGGGGCGCGAACACCGGGGAGCTGTTTTTT
abundance: NA; j_gene: TRBJ1-2; d_gene: TRBD1; v_gene: TRBV5-4; CDR3aa: CASSQGTGGHFYGYTF; CDR3nt: TGTGCCAGCAGCCAGGGGACAGGGGGCCATTTCTATGGCTACACCTTC
abundance: NA; j_gene: TRBJ2-7; d_gene: TRBD2; v_gene: TRBV5-4; CDR3aa: CASSLETAGVIYEQYF; CDR3nt: TGTGCCAGCAGCTTGGAAACAGCGGGAGTCATCTACGAGCAGTACTTC
abundance: NA; j_gene: TRBJ2-2; d_gene: NA; v_gene: TRBV5-6; CDR3aa: CASSFGPGELFF; CDR3nt: TGTGCCAGCAGCTTTGGGCCCGGGGAGCTGTTTTTT
abundance: NA; j_gene: TRBJ2-1; d_gene: NA; v_gene: TRBV19; CDR3aa: CASSISTRSNEQFF; CDR3nt: TGTGCCAGTAGTATCTCCACTAGATCCAATGAGCAGTTCTTC
abundance: NA; j_gene: TRBJ2-4; d_gene: NA; v_gene: TRBV29-1; CDR3aa: CSVADGVGKNIQYF; CDR3nt: TGCAGCGTGGCCGACGGAGTAGGCAAAAACATTCAGTACTTC
abundance: NA; j_gene: TRBJ2-3; d_gene: TRBD2; v_gene: TRBV7-8; CDR3aa: CASSSSGRGSGTDTQYF; CDR3nt: TGTGCCAGCAGCTCTAGCGGGAGAGGGAGCGGCACAGATACGCAGTATTTT
abundance: NA; j_gene: TRBJ2-7; d_gene: TRBD2; v_gene: TRBV5-1; CDR3aa: CASSSGTSIVYEQYF; CDR3nt: TGCGCCAGCAGCTCCGGGACTAGTATCGTCTACGAGCAGTACTTC
abundance: NA; j_gene: TRBJ1-1; d_gene: TRBD1; v_gene: TRBV5-1; CDR3aa: CASSPRTGPNTEAFF; CDR3nt: TGCGCCAGCAGCCCTCGGACAGGACCGAACACTGAAGCTTTCTTT
abundance: NA; j_gene: TRBJ2-2; d_gene: TRBD2; v_gene: TRBV27; CDR3aa: CASSKGLAGGPGTGELFF; CDR3nt: TGTGCCAGCAGCAAGGGACTAGCGGGAGGGCCGGGTACCGGGGAGCTGTTTTTT
abundance: once; j_gene: TRBJ2-3; d_gene: TRBD2; v_gene: TRBV27; CDR3aa: CASSSAGVGTRTDTQYF; CDR3nt: TGTGCCAGCAGTTCAGCGGGAGTAGGTACACGCACAGATACGCAGTATTTT
abundance: NA; j_gene: TRBJ2-7; d_gene: NA; v_gene: TRBV2; CDR3aa: CASSGDAGTYEQYF; CDR3nt: TGTGCCAGCAGTGGCGACGCGGGAACCTACGAGCAGTACTTC